The clone carrying this T cell receptor (beta chain) was counted ten times or more. Its antigen is currently unknown. The investigators amplified TCR beta CDR3 regions from RNA transcripts. HTBI primers were used for first-round RT-PCR of the TCR CDR3. TCRdb recomputed calls from the multiplex PCR reads with MiXCR, one row per CDR3 protein. The data contain 450,000 to 550,000 distinct CDR3 sequences, roughly a quarter of them singletons. An approximately 9.8 ml volume of fresh peripheral blood provided the PBMCs. The sample comes from a study of T cells in Graves' hyperthyroidism and ophthalmopathy. Study summary: Initial diagnosis, before any treatment, was when peripheral blood was collected. The study's findings and limits: The blood repertoire included most of the expanded thyroid clonotypes above 0.001.

In germline, CDR1 is LNHDA, CDR2 SQIVND (reference sequence). The CDR3 is made up of 15 amino acids. V lost 6 bases and J lost 3, with 17 bases in between. The gene calls are TRBV19 and TRBJ1-1; D call uncertain. The TCR was taken from a woman aged 25-40 years with Graves' ophthalmopathy. Sequencing was performed on blood. The CDR3 DNA reads TGTGCCAGTAGAGATTCCCCGGACTTACACACTGAAGCTTTCTTT. This encodes CASRDSPDLHTEAFF.